The 14 T cell receptor beta chains presented below share a single source sample, sequenced in a study of blood T cell repertoires in COVID-19. The protocol was immunoSEQ multiplex PCR, while the TCRdb copy is restricted to in-frame clones and leaves out a portion. Of some 120,000 clones in the sample, more than 75% were seen once. Sequenced: peripheral blood. These receptors were taken from a human donor in a cohort sampled during active COVID-19.

The gene calls are TRBV10-2 and TRBJ2-1; D is perhaps TRBD2 (5 bases). Germline V gene lookup returns CDR1 WSHSY and CDR2 SAAADI. V was shortened by 3 bases and J by 6 bases, with 21 bases between the two germline ends. The CDR3 consists of 17 residues. Written as DNA, the CDR3 is TGCGCCAGCAGTGACCCCGCCCCGGGGAGCATTGGCAATGAGCAGTTCTTC. Residues: CASSDPAPGSIGNEQFF.

V and J are TRBV5-1 and TRBJ2-7, with 15 bases fitting TRBD2. Germline assignment: CDR1 SGHRS and CDR2 YFSETQ. The CDR3 has 19 residues. V lost 0 bases to trimming and J lost 2 bases; unmatched junction nucleotides: 9. In DNA, the CDR3 is TGCGCCAGCAGCTTGGGGACTAGCGGGGGGGTTGCGTGGACCTACGAGCAGTACTTC. Residues: CASSLGTSGGVAWTYEQYF.

The gene calls are TRBV7-2 and TRBJ2-7, with 7 bases matching TRBD1. The germline V gene has CDR1 SGHTA and CDR2 FQGNSA. With V trimmed by 2 bases and J by 3 bases, 10 bases remained unmatched. This CDR3 comprises 16 residues. CDR3 loop: CASSLTRTGRLYEQYF. The CDR3 DNA follows: TGTGCCAGCAGCTTAACAAGGACAGGACGACTCTACGAGCAGTACTTC.

V is TRBV5-6 and J is TRBJ2-2, with 9 bases fitting TRBD2. The CDR3 contains 17 residues. The trim removed 3 bases at V and 4 bases at J, leaving 10 bases unmatched. CDR1 SGHDT and CDR2 YYEEEE come from the germline V gene. The CDR3 DNA is TGTGCCAGCAGCTCCCTCGGAAGCGGGAGGACCACCGGGGAGCTGTTTTTT. Protein sequence: CASSSLGSGRTTGELFF.

This chain connects TRBV3-1 (or the pseudogene TRBV3-2) to TRBJ1-6; 7 bases match TRBD1. V shed 1 base, J shed 6 bases, and the junction held 3 bases outside the gene matches. This CDR3 is built from 15 residues. CDR1 and CDR2 from the germline V gene are LGHDT and YNNKEL (reference sequence). The CDR3 DNA is TGTGCCAGCAGCCAAGGACAGGGTGGTAATTCACCCCTCCACTTT. Amino acid sequence: CASSQGQGGNSPLHF.

V gene TRBV4-1 combines with J gene TRBJ2-3, with D possibly matching TRBD2 (6 bases). Germline assignment: CDR1 MGHRA and CDR2 YSYEKL. V was pared by 6 bases and J by 0 bases, with 13 bases between. There are 15 residues in the CDR3. CDR3 bases: TGCGCCAGCAGTGACGGGGGATGGAGCACAGATACGCAGTATTTT. It specifies CASSDGGWSTDTQYF.

The chain is built from TRBV6-5 and TRBJ1-5, with unresolved D. CDR3 length: 14 residues. CDR1 and CDR2 from the germline V gene are MNHEY and SVGAGI. Trimming left V 3 bases short and J 2 bases short, with 8 bases between. The CDR3, as DNA: TGTGCCAGCAGTTATAATAGCGGCAATCAGCCCCAGCATTTT. Translated: CASSYNSGNQPQHF.

This chain joins TRBV15 and TRBJ1-4; D unclear. The CDR3 sequence is 14 residues long. CDR1 is LNHNV, CDR2 YYDKDF, per germline (reference sequence). V lost 5 bases, J lost 5 bases, and 12 bases lay in between. The CDR3 coding sequence is TGTGCCACCAGCCCGCGCGGAGGCAATGAAAAACTGTTTTTT. It translates to CATSPRGGNEKLFF.

V is TRBV19 and J is TRBJ1-5; the D gene is possibly TRBD1 (5 bases). Germline-derived CDR1 and CDR2 are LNHDA and SQIVND (reference sequence). This CDR3 region has 15 residues. V was pared by 0 bases and J by 9 bases, with 15 bases between. The DNA of the CDR3 is TGTGCCAGTAGTATAGATCCGCGGGGGAAGTCGCCCCAGCATTTT. Protein product: CASSIDPRGKSPQHF.

V is TRBV6-6 and J is TRBJ2-5; D is undetermined. CDR1 is MNHNY, CDR2 SVGAGI, per germline (reference sequence). This CDR3 comprises 17 residues. V dropped 5 bases and J dropped 4 bases, with 23 bases sitting between them. This CDR3 is CASSHADPKRRPETQYF. The CDR3 nucleotides are TGTGCCAGCAGTCACGCCGACCCCAAGAGGCGCCCAGAGACCCAGTACTTC.

This clone was seen just once. This chain links TRBV5-1 with TRBJ2-1; no clear D gene. The CDR3 covers 15 residues. From germline, CDR1 is SGHRS and CDR2 YFSETQ. Between the trimmed V and J ends, which lost 5 bases and 0 bases, there was a span of 12 bases. In nucleotides, the CDR3 is TGCGCCAGCAGAGAAGATCCCTACTCCTACAATGAGCAGTTCTTC. It translates to CASREDPYSYNEQFF.

This chain connects TRBV29-1 to TRBJ1-1; weak D call: TRBD1 (5 bases). The CDR3 loop spans 13 amino acids. Germline V CDR1 and CDR2: SQVTM, ANQGSEA. Trimming took off 7 bases at V and 1 base at J, with 13 bases between the two ends. CDR3 nucleotides: TGCAGCGCTCTGACAGTTGCGAACACTGAAGCTTTCTTT. As protein: CSALTVANTEAFF.

This clone was counted a single time. The chain uses TRBV5-1 and TRBJ2-7, with D possibly being TRBD1 (6 bases). V lost 3 bases and J 2 bases, leaving 9 bases between the germline ends. The germline V gene has CDR1 SGHRS and CDR2 YFSETQ. This CDR3 contains 13 residues. The CDR3 here is CASSWDTTYEQYF. CDR3 in DNA: TGCGCCAGCAGCTGGGACACGACCTACGAGCAGTACTTC.

CDR3 region: CASSFITPNSGNTIYF. DNA for the CDR3: TGTGCCAGCAGTTTCATTACTCCTAACTCTGGAAACACCATATATTTT. V usage is TRBV28 and J usage is TRBJ1-3; D is unclear. Germline V gives CDR1 MDHEN, CDR2 SYDVKM. V was trimmed by 3 bases and J by 0 bases, leaving 12 bases between them. The CDR3 extends over 16 amino acids.